This is a list of T cell receptor beta chains from one sample in a study of cytomegalovirus exposure and HLA in healthy donors. Some clones are missing from TCRdb's copy, which holds only in-frame ones; the method was immunoSEQ multiplex PCR. The data contain 100,000 to 120,000 clones, 75% to 85% of them seen just once; the ten biggest clones take up roughly 6%. Sequenced sample: PBMCs. These TCRs come from a man younger than 30 in good health and CMV-seronegative. Both conserved end residues are part of each CDR3. The D gene is left open where the match is weak. Clone size is shown for a subset of rows, as once, few, many or a class of expanded clone.

v_gene: TRBV6-5
j_gene: TRBJ1-1
d_gene: TRBD1
len: 15
abundance: -
CDR3aa: CASSYSDRGGTEAFF
CDR3nt: TGTGCCAGCAGTTACTCTGACAGGGGGGGCACTGAAGCTTTCTTT

v_gene: TRBV5-1
j_gene: TRBJ2-5
d_gene: -
len: 13
abundance: -
CDR3aa: CASRAEGRGTQYF
CDR3nt: TGCGCCAGCAGGGCGGAGGGGCGTGGGACCCAGTACTTC

v_gene: TRBV10-3
j_gene: TRBJ2-1
d_gene: TRBD2
len: 16
abundance: -
CDR3aa: CAISPASGGPVNEQFF
CDR3nt: TGTGCCATCAGCCCGGCCTCGGGGGGTCCGGTCAATGAGCAGTTCTTC

v_gene: TRBV7-2
j_gene: TRBJ1-2
d_gene: -
len: 13
abundance: -
CDR3aa: CASSLERVRGYTF
CDR3nt: TGTGCCAGCAGCTTAGAGAGGGTTCGGGGCTACACCTTC

v_gene: TRBV5-6
j_gene: TRBJ1-5
d_gene: TRBD1
len: 16
abundance: once
CDR3aa: CASSLTGVPRNQPQHF
CDR3nt: TGTGCCAGCAGCTTGACAGGGGTCCCCCGAAATCAGCCCCAGCACTTT

v_gene: TRBV25-1
j_gene: TRBJ2-7
d_gene: TRBD1
len: 12
abundance: -
CDR3aa: CASRDRDYEQYF
CDR3nt: TGTGCCAGCAGGGACAGGGATTACGAGCAGTACTTC

v_gene: TRBV19
j_gene: TRBJ1-1
d_gene: TRBD1
len: 15
abundance: -
CDR3aa: CASSIGATGSTEAFF
CDR3nt: TGTGCCAGTAGTATAGGAGCGACAGGGTCCACTGAAGCTTTCTTT

v_gene: TRBV11-2
j_gene: TRBJ2-1
d_gene: -
len: 13
abundance: -
CDR3aa: CASSGRVLNEQFF
CDR3nt: TGTGCCAGCAGCGGCAGGGTTCTAAATGAGCAGTTCTTC

v_gene: TRBV4-3
j_gene: TRBJ2-3
d_gene: TRBD2
len: 19
abundance: -
CDR3aa: CASSQELNEGGPGADTQYF
CDR3nt: TGCGCCAGCAGCCAAGAGTTAAATGAGGGAGGGCCAGGAGCAGATACGCAGTATTTT

v_gene: TRBV5-4
j_gene: TRBJ2-7
d_gene: TRBD1
len: 14
abundance: -
CDR3aa: CASSYGTGQLEQYF
CDR3nt: TGTGCCAGCAGCTACGGGACAGGCCAACTCGAGCAGTACTTC

v_gene: TRBV28
j_gene: TRBJ2-7
d_gene: TRBD1
len: 14
abundance: -
CDR3aa: CASSGTTGAYEQYF
CDR3nt: TGTGCCAGCAGCGGGACGACAGGGGCCTACGAGCAGTACTTC

v_gene: TRBV10-3
j_gene: TRBJ1-4
d_gene: -
len: 15
abundance: -
CDR3aa: CASSYRRGEVEKLFF
CDR3nt: TGTGCCAGCAGTTACCGGCGGGGAGAGGTTGAAAAACTGTTTTTT

v_gene: TRBV30
j_gene: TRBJ2-7
d_gene: -
len: 13
abundance: -
CDR3aa: CAWSGTGSYEQYF
CDR3nt: TGTGCCTGGAGTGGAACCGGGTCCTACGAGCAGTACTTC

v_gene: TRBV5-1
j_gene: TRBJ2-7
d_gene: TRBD2
len: 15
abundance: -
CDR3aa: CASSLTSGRVYEQYF
CDR3nt: TGCGCCAGCAGCTTGACTAGCGGGAGAGTCTACGAGCAGTACTTC

v_gene: TRBV7-2
j_gene: TRBJ2-7
d_gene: -
len: 14
abundance: -
CDR3aa: CASYGGHAPNEQYF
CDR3nt: TGTGCCAGCTACGGGGGGCACGCCCCTAACGAGCAGTACTTC

v_gene: TRBV19
j_gene: TRBJ1-5
d_gene: TRBD1
len: 14
abundance: -
CDR3aa: CASSWGTGTQPQHF
CDR3nt: TGTGCCAGTAGTTGGGGGACAGGGACTCAGCCCCAGCATTTT

v_gene: TRBV6-5
j_gene: TRBJ2-7
d_gene: -
len: 13
abundance: -
CDR3aa: CASSLTALYEQYF
CDR3nt: TGTGCCAGCAGCCTGACAGCCCTATACGAGCAGTACTTC

v_gene: TRBV19
j_gene: TRBJ1-3
d_gene: -
len: 18
abundance: -
CDR3aa: CASSISPDSSTAGGTIYF
CDR3nt: TGTGCCAGTAGTATCTCCCCGGACAGCTCAACCGCCGGTGGCACCATATATTTT

v_gene: TRBV6-5
j_gene: TRBJ2-1
d_gene: -
len: 12
abundance: -
CDR3aa: CASSGVGATQFF
CDR3nt: TGTGCCAGCAGTGGGGTAGGGGCTACTCAGTTCTTC

v_gene: TRBV5-1
j_gene: TRBJ2-1
d_gene: TRBD2
len: 15
abundance: few
CDR3aa: CASSFGLAGNNEQFF
CDR3nt: TGCGCCAGCAGCTTCGGACTAGCGGGGAACAATGAGCAGTTCTTC

v_gene: TRBV6-5
j_gene: TRBJ2-1
d_gene: TRBD2
len: 13
abundance: -
CDR3aa: CASWGTTPLRGFF
CDR3nt: TGTGCCAGTTGGGGGACTACCCCACTTAGGGGGTTCTTC

v_gene: TRBV27
j_gene: TRBJ1-2
d_gene: TRBD1
len: 18
abundance: -
CDR3aa: CASSLKAGTGFKLWGYTF
CDR3nt: TGTGCCAGCAGTTTAAAAGCGGGGACAGGGTTTAAATTATGGGGCTACACCTTC

v_gene: TRBV14
j_gene: TRBJ1-1
d_gene: -
len: 13
abundance: few
CDR3aa: CASSQEYRPEAFF
CDR3nt: TGTGCCAGCAGCCAAGAGTACAGGCCTGAAGCTTTCTTT

v_gene: TRBV14
j_gene: TRBJ2-7
d_gene: TRBD2
len: 19
abundance: -
CDR3aa: CASSQVEAEGGRPQWEQYF
CDR3nt: TGTGCCAGCAGCCAAGTGGAGGCGGAGGGCGGGAGGCCCCAGTGGGAGCAGTACTTC

v_gene: TRBV5-1
j_gene: TRBJ2-7
d_gene: TRBD1
len: 14
abundance: -
CDR3aa: CASSLLSGGGEQYF
CDR3nt: TGCGCCAGCAGCTTGTTGTCAGGGGGCGGGGAGCAGTACTTC

v_gene: TRBV12-5
j_gene: TRBJ1-2
d_gene: -
len: 14
abundance: -
CDR3aa: CASGLFAANYGYTF
CDR3nt: TGTGCTAGTGGTTTGTTTGCAGCTAACTATGGCTACACCTTC

v_gene: TRBV7-2
j_gene: TRBJ2-1
d_gene: -
len: 12
abundance: -
CDR3aa: CASSLISVEQFF
CDR3nt: TGTGCCAGCAGCTTAATCAGCGTCGAGCAGTTCTTC

v_gene: TRBV7-2
j_gene: TRBJ1-6
d_gene: TRBD1
len: 17
abundance: -
CDR3aa: CASSLLTLGQTNSPLHF
CDR3nt: TGTGCCAGCAGCTTATTAACACTGGGACAGACAAATTCACCCCTCCACTTT

v_gene: TRBV11-3
j_gene: TRBJ1-1
d_gene: -
len: 13
abundance: once
CDR3aa: CASSSSRGAEAFF
CDR3nt: TGTGCCAGCAGCTCTAGCCGGGGGGCTGAAGCTTTCTTT

v_gene: TRBV6-1
j_gene: TRBJ2-2
d_gene: -
len: 18
abundance: -
CDR3aa: CASSEDYFRVGPTGELFF
CDR3nt: TGTGCCAGCAGTGAAGACTATTTCAGGGTCGGTCCCACCGGGGAGCTGTTTTTT

v_gene: TRBV12-5
j_gene: TRBJ2-1
d_gene: TRBD2
len: 18
abundance: -
CDR3aa: CASDLGGASGRSYNEQFF
CDR3nt: TGTGCTAGTGACCTGGGGGGGGCTAGCGGGAGGTCCTACAATGAGCAGTTCTTC

v_gene: TRBV28
j_gene: TRBJ1-1
d_gene: TRBD1
len: 15
abundance: -
CDR3aa: CASSFGTGGHTEAFF
CDR3nt: TGTGCCAGCAGTTTTGGGACAGGAGGTCACACTGAAGCTTTCTTT

v_gene: TRBV7-2
j_gene: TRBJ1-4
d_gene: -
len: 13
abundance: few
CDR3aa: CASSLVFSEKLFF
CDR3nt: TGTGCCAGCAGCTTAGTGTTTTCGGAAAAACTGTTTTTT

v_gene: TRBV5-1
j_gene: TRBJ2-3
d_gene: -
len: 14
abundance: -
CDR3aa: CASCWEPPLDTQYF
CDR3nt: TGCGCCAGCTGCTGGGAGCCGCCTTTAGATACGCAGTATTTT

v_gene: TRBV28
j_gene: TRBJ1-2
d_gene: TRBD1
len: 15
abundance: -
CDR3aa: CASIPWDRHNYGYTF
CDR3nt: TGTGCCAGCATCCCCTGGGACAGACATAACTATGGCTACACCTTC

v_gene: TRBV7-8
j_gene: TRBJ2-4
d_gene: -
len: 14
abundance: -
CDR3aa: CASSLGGGLNIQYF
CDR3nt: TGTGCCAGCAGCTTAGGGGGGGGGCTAAACATTCAGTACTTC

v_gene: TRBV4-1
j_gene: TRBJ2-7
d_gene: TRBD2
len: 19
abundance: few
CDR3aa: CASSQVPGLAGKAPWEQYF
CDR3nt: TGCGCCAGCAGCCAAGTTCCCGGACTAGCGGGAAAGGCCCCTTGGGAGCAGTACTTC

v_gene: TRBV7-2
j_gene: TRBJ2-1
d_gene: TRBD1
len: 15
abundance: once
CDR3aa: CASSGRQGATNEQFF
CDR3nt: TGTGCCAGCAGCGGGCGACAGGGGGCTACGAATGAGCAGTTCTTC

v_gene: TRBV4-2
j_gene: TRBJ1-3
d_gene: -
len: 13
abundance: -
CDR3aa: CASSQEIANTIYF
CDR3nt: TGTGCCAGCAGCCAAGAAATAGCCAACACCATATATTTT

v_gene: TRBV9
j_gene: TRBJ2-1
d_gene: TRBD2
len: 18
abundance: -
CDR3aa: CASSVGLAGLSSYNEQFF
CDR3nt: TGTGCCAGCAGCGTAGGGCTAGCGGGATTAAGCTCCTACAATGAGCAGTTCTTC

v_gene: TRBV10-3
j_gene: TRBJ2-7
d_gene: -
len: 12
abundance: -
CDR3aa: CASRDGTSEQYF
CDR3nt: TGTGCCTCCCGGGACGGGACATCCGAGCAGTACTTC

v_gene: TRBV5-1
j_gene: TRBJ1-2
d_gene: -
len: 15
abundance: few
CDR3aa: CASSLDVGGNYGYTF
CDR3nt: TGCGCCAGCAGCTTGGATGTAGGGGGAAACTATGGCTACACCTTC

v_gene: TRBV6-5
j_gene: TRBJ1-3
d_gene: -
len: 13
abundance: -
CDR3aa: CASSGSGWGTIYF
CDR3nt: TGTGCCAGCAGTGGGTCAGGGTGGGGCACCATATATTTT

v_gene: TRBV7-9
j_gene: TRBJ2-7
d_gene: -
len: 12
abundance: -
CDR3aa: CSSSFSAGEQYF
CDR3nt: TGTTCCAGCAGCTTCTCTGCGGGAGAGCAGTACTTC

v_gene: TRBV4-3
j_gene: TRBJ2-2
d_gene: -
len: 16
abundance: -
CDR3aa: CASSQDRGLPTGELFF
CDR3nt: TGCGCCAGCAGCCAAGATAGGGGTCTACCGACCGGGGAGCTGTTTTTT

v_gene: TRBV7-3
j_gene: TRBJ1-2
d_gene: -
len: 15
abundance: -
CDR3aa: CASSLNPGDNYGYTF
CDR3nt: TGTGCCAGCAGCTTAAACCCGGGGGACAACTATGGCTACACCTTC

v_gene: TRBV7-8
j_gene: TRBJ1-2
d_gene: TRBD1
len: 13
abundance: once
CDR3aa: CASSPGQGLGYTF
CDR3nt: TGTGCCAGCAGCCCCGGACAGGGACTCGGCTACACCTTC

v_gene: TRBV7-9
j_gene: TRBJ2-1
d_gene: TRBD2
len: 14
abundance: -
CDR3aa: CASSAGASYNEQFF
CDR3nt: TGTGCCAGCAGCGCGGGAGCCTCCTACAATGAGCAGTTCTTC